The 21 T cell receptor beta chains reported below all come from one sample, sequenced in a study of PD-L1 blockade in urothelial cancer. Produced via immunoSEQ multiplex PCR; TCRdb's table is partial and in-frame only. The sample contains tens of thousands of clones, less than 90% of which appear only once. Sequences were derived from PBMCs, sampled around atezolizumab (anti-PD-L1) treatment. These receptors came from a man aged 65-85 years with urothelial cancer.

This clone occurred a few times. This sequence joins TRBV9 and TRBJ2-3; possible D gene TRBD1, 7 bases. The CDR3 loop spans 17 amino acids. Trimming left V 0 bases short and J 4 bases short, with 18 bases between. Germline assignment: CDR1 SGDLS and CDR2 YYNGEE. CDR3 sequence reads: CASSVDPLEGAADTQYF. DNA for the CDR3: TGTGCCAGCAGCGTAGACCCGTTGGAGGGGGCGGCAGATACGCAGTATTTT. Drawing the rest from reference TRBV9 and TRBJ2-3, the complete variable domain is DSGVTQTPKHLITATGQRVTLRCSPRSGDLSVYWYQQSLDQGLQFLIQYYNGEERAKGNILERFSAQQFPDLHSELNLSSLELGDSALYFCASSVDPLEGAADTQYFGPGTRLTVL.

The gene calls are TRBV2 and TRBJ2-7; 8 bases match TRBD2. This CDR3 is built from 15 residues. J lost 9 bases, V lost 3 bases, and 13 bases had no gene match. The germline V gene has CDR1 SNHLY and CDR2 FYNNEI. The CDR3 spells CASSEGQREFVGQYF. CDR3 bases: TGTGCCAGCAGTGAGGGCCAGCGGGAGTTTGTTGGGCAGTACTTC.

This clone was observed a single time. This chain joins TRBV2 and TRBJ1-1, with D possibly TRBD1 on 6 matching bases. V lost 6 bases to trimming and J lost 0 bases, with 17 bases between them. The CDR3 totals 16 residues. The germline gives CDR1 SNHLY, CDR2 FYNNEI. CDR3 sequence: CASSVRGGNLNTEAFF. In DNA, the CDR3 is TGTGCCAGCAGCGTGAGGGGGGGGAATTTGAACACTGAAGCTTTCTTT.

The gene calls are TRBV6-6 and TRBJ2-1; D possibly corresponds to TRBD2 (6 bases). CDR3 length: 13 amino acids. The ends were cut back, 5 bases at V and 6 bases at J, with 11 bases in the middle. From germline, CDR1 is MNHNY and CDR2 SVGAGI (reference sequence). CDR3 DNA: TGTGCCAGCAGTGGACTATCGGCCAATGAGCAGTTCTTC. It specifies CASSGLSANEQFF.

The genes are TRBV6-5 and TRBJ1-6; 7 bases map to TRBD1. The CDR3 spans 15 residues. V dropped 6 bases and J dropped 0; count of bases not matched to a gene: 2. CDR1 MNHEY and CDR2 SVGAGI come from the germline V gene. DNA of the CDR3: TGTGCCAGCAGAGGGGGCGCCTCCTATAATTCACCCCTCCACTTT. It encodes CASRGGASYNSPLHF.

The chain links TRBV6-1 to TRBJ1-1; D remains ambiguous. Germline V gives CDR1 MNHNS, CDR2 SASEGT. This CDR3 has 15 residues. Trimming shortened V by 0 bases and J by 3 bases, and 11 bases separated the two germline ends. The CDR3 nucleotides are TGTGCCAGCAGTGAAGCGCTGATCGGGGACACTGAAGCTTTCTTT. Amino acid sequence: CASSEALIGDTEAFF.

This clone was seen a single time. The chain employs TRBV18 and TRBJ2-1; 7 positions match TRBD2. J lost 9 bases, V lost 6 bases, and 14 bases had no gene match. The CDR3 loop spans 15 amino acids. Germline V CDR1 and CDR2: KGHSH, LQKENI. Here the CDR3 DNA reads TGTGCCAGCTCCCCCCCTATGGGGAGGGGATTTGAGCAGTTCTTC. Translation: CASSPPMGRGFEQFF.

The V and J genes are TRBV19 and TRBJ2-7; D gene ambiguous. V lost 6 bases and J 4 bases, leaving 13 bases between the germline ends. This CDR3 has 13 amino acids. Per germline, CDR1 LNHDA and CDR2 SQIVND (reference sequence). The CDR3 coding sequence is TGTGCCAGTAGAGGTCCGGGTCAGTACGAGCAGTACTTC. This sequence encodes CASRGPGQYEQYF.

The chain carries TRBV6-5 and TRBJ2-1; 7 positions match TRBD2. This CDR3 is built from 16 residues. V dropped 2 bases and J dropped 5; count of bases not matched to a gene: 9. Germline loops: CDR1 MNHEY, CDR2 SVGAGI. The CDR3 spells CASSYQYWEGNNEQFF. CDR3 sequence (DNA): TGTGCCAGCAGTTACCAATACTGGGAGGGGAACAATGAGCAGTTCTTC.

This clone was picked up a small number of times. The chain employs TRBV30 and TRBJ1-1, with D perhaps TRBD1 (6 bases). Between the trimmed V and J ends, which lost 2 bases and 1 base, there was a span of 8 bases. In germline, CDR1 is GTSNPN, CDR2 SVGIG (reference sequence). The CDR3 has 13 residues. CDR3 in DNA: TGTGCCTGGAGTCTACAGGGGAACACTGAAGCTTTCTTT. Protein sequence: CAWSLQGNTEAFF.

The chain employs TRBV5-4 and TRBJ1-1; perhaps TRBD1 as D (5 bases). The CDR3 runs to 13 residues. Germline V gene data show CDR1 as SGHNT and CDR2 as YYREEE (reference sequence). V was pared by 2 bases and J by 6 bases, with 11 bases between. The DNA of the CDR3 is TGTGCCAGCAGCTTAGGAGGGGACCCTGAAGCTTTCTTT. Translated, it gives CASSLGGDPEAFF.

The chain combines TRBV19 with TRBJ2-2; D is uncertain. The CDR3 sequence is 12 residues long. Germline V gene data show CDR1 as LNHDA and CDR2 as SQIVND (reference sequence). V lost 7 bases and J 6 bases, leaving 9 bases between the germline ends. The CDR3 coding sequence is TGTGCCAGTAAACAGTGGGCCGGGGAGCTGTTTTTT. Translated, it gives CASKQWAGELFF.

CDR3 protein: CASSLEGGGEQYF. The CDR3, as DNA: TGCGCCAGCAGCTTAGAGGGCGGCGGCGAGCAGTACTTC. The V gene is TRBV5-1, the J gene TRBJ2-7; D might be TRBD2 (5 bases). The CDR3 covers 13 residues. With 2 bases removed from V and 6 bases from J, the gap between germline ends came to 12 bases. Germline loops: CDR1 SGHRS, CDR2 YFSETQ.

This chain joins TRBV18 and TRBJ1-5; D not certain. There are 13 residues in the CDR3. Germline V gene data show CDR1 as KGHSH and CDR2 as LQKENI. Trimming took off 5 bases at V and 4 bases at J, with 9 bases between the two ends. The CDR3 reads CASSSSGNQPQHF. The CDR3 bases are TGTGCCAGCTCATCGTCGGGGAATCAGCCCCAGCATTTT.

V is TRBV28 and J is TRBJ2-7, with 13 bases matching TRBD2. The germline CDR1 and CDR2 sequences are MDHEN and SYDVKM. V was pared by 2 bases and J by 5 bases, with 6 bases of the junction left unmatched. CDR3 length: 16 residues. The CDR3: CASSLTSGRARDEQYF. The CDR3 region has the DNA TGTGCCAGCAGTTTAACTAGCGGGAGGGCCCGGGACGAGCAGTACTTC.

This chain links TRBV6-5 with TRBJ2-7; D possibly corresponds to TRBD1 (5 bases). Trimming shortened V by 5 bases and J by 3 bases, and 14 bases separated the two germline ends. The CDR3 is made up of 14 amino acids. Germline V gene data show CDR1 as MNHEY and CDR2 as SVGAGI. The CDR3 bases are TGTGCCAGCAGTCCCTCGACAGCCGGCTACGAGCAGTACTTC. Translated, it gives CASSPSTAGYEQYF.

This clone has a single count. The CDR3 protein is CASSLQGGELFF. CDR3 sequence (DNA): TGCGCCAGCAGCTTACAGGGTGGGGAGCTGTTTTTT. The chain has TRBV5-1 and TRBJ2-2; D possibly corresponds to TRBD1 (6 bases). CDR3 length: 12 amino acids. Germline lookup yields CDR1 SGHRS and CDR2 YFSETQ. The V and J ends lost 2 bases and 8 bases respectively, with 7 bases between them. Filled out from reference TRBV5-1 and TRBJ2-2, the complete variable domain reads KAGVTQTPRYLIKTRGQQVTLSCSPISGHRSVSWYQQTPGQGLQFLFEYFSETQRNKGNFPGRFSGRQFSNSRSEMNVSTLELGDSALYLCASSLQGGELFFGEGSRLTVL.

The chain recombines TRBV28 with TRBJ2-1; D is unclear. CDR3 length equals 14 residues. Deletions cut 2 bases from V and 0 bases from J, with 5 bases between. The germline CDR1 and CDR2 sequences are MDHEN and SYDVKM. The CDR3 sequence is CASSLEVSYNEQFF. CDR3 in DNA: TGTGCCAGCAGTTTAGAGGTCTCCTACAATGAGCAGTTCTTC.

The chain joins TRBV2 to TRBJ2-3; 8 bases match TRBD2. With 6 bases clipped from V and 6 bases from J, the junction kept 23 bases outside the gene matches. The CDR3 consists of 19 residues. Germline V lookup: CDR1 SNHLY, CDR2 FYNNEI. The CDR3 here is CASSHPGLVFGGGPDTQYF. Here the CDR3 DNA reads TGTGCCAGCAGCCATCCGGGACTAGTCTTTGGTGGGGGTCCGGATACGCAGTATTTT.

The chain joins TRBV2 to TRBJ2-1, with 9 bases fitting TRBD1. This CDR3 is built from 16 residues. Germline lookup yields CDR1 SNHLY and CDR2 FYNNEI. The junction had 11 bases not matched to a gene; V was cut back by 6 bases and J by 5 bases. As DNA, the CDR3 is TGTGCCAGCAGGCCTCTCCGGGACAGGGCCAACAATGAGCAGTTCTTC. This gives the protein CASRPLRDRANNEQFF.

The chain couples TRBV27 to TRBJ2-7; possibly TRBD2 for D (7 bases). The CDR3 has 14 residues. From germline, CDR1 is MNHEY and CDR2 SMNVEV (reference sequence). The V gene lost 6 bases and the J gene lost 5 bases, with 17 bases spanning the gap. CDR3 protein: CASSRGGGGNEQYF. The CDR3, as DNA: TGTGCCAGCAGCAGGGGAGGGGGAGGTAACGAGCAGTACTTC.